The 15 T cell receptor beta chains listed next were all sequenced from one sample in a study of blood T cell repertoires in COVID-19. The protocol was immunoSEQ multiplex PCR, while the TCRdb copy is restricted to in-frame clones and leaves out a portion. Of more than 150,000 clones listed, roughly 78% are singletons. Sequencing was done on a sample of peripheral blood. These receptors all stem from a woman of 80 years or more with active or convalescent COVID-19.

In nucleotides, the CDR3 is TGCGCCAGCATGCAGCTTAGCGGTTCCTACGAGCAGTACTTC. It encodes CASMQLSGSYEQYF. The chain uses TRBV5-1 and TRBJ2-7, with D possibly being TRBD2 (6 bases). The CDR3 sequence is 14 residues long. Germline V lookup: CDR1 SGHRS, CDR2 YFSETQ. V was shortened by 6 bases and J by 1 base, with 14 bases between the two germline ends.

The chain carries TRBV10-2 and TRBJ2-7, with D perhaps TRBD1 (6 bases). In germline, CDR1 is WSHSY, CDR2 SAAADI. The CDR3 sequence is 16 residues long. Trimming shortened V by 0 bases and J by 5 bases, and 17 bases separated the two germline ends. CDR3 protein: CASSESIMQGINEQYF. CDR3 DNA sequence: TGCGCCAGCAGTGAGTCGATTATGCAGGGGATAAACGAGCAGTACTTC.

The chain carries TRBV5-6 and TRBJ1-6; D unresolved. Germline V lookup: CDR1 SGHDT, CDR2 YYEEEE. The V end was cut by 4 bases, the J end by 7 bases, with 15 bases between. This CDR3 spans 15 amino acids. The CDR3 DNA reads TGTGCCAGCAGCCGGAGGACGGAAACCAATTCACCCCTCCACTTT. Translating it yields CASSRRTETNSPLHF.

The chain has TRBV21-1 and TRBJ1-2; the table's TRBD1 call for D was not verified on the DNA. TRBV21-1 is a listed pseudogene. CDR3 length: 17 residues. The CDR3 nucleotides read TGTGCCAGCAGCAGACACGGGACACAACGGATTAACTATGGCTACACCTTC. This sequence encodes CASSRHGTQRINYGYTF.

The rearrangement links TRBV13 to TRBJ2-1, with 15 nucleotides matching TRBD2. This CDR3 is built from 19 residues. Germline loops: CDR1 PRHDT, CDR2 FYEKMQ (reference sequence). V dropped 3 bases and J dropped 6; count of bases not matched to a gene: 12. CDR3 bases: TGTGCCAGCAGCTTTTGGCGGCGGACTAGCGGGGGGGCGAGCAATGAGCAGTTCTTC. Residues: CASSFWRRTSGGASNEQFF. The entire variable domain, with the rest obtained from reference TRBV13 and TRBJ2-1, is as follows: AAGVIQSPRHLIKEKRETATLKCYPIPRHDTVYWYQQGPGQDPQFLISFYEKMQSDKGSIPDRFSAQQFSDYHSELNMSSLELGDSALYFCASSFWRRTSGGASNEQFFGPGTRLTVL.

The rearrangement joins TRBV24-1 to TRBJ2-3; 7 bases match TRBD1. Losses at the gene ends were 6 bases for V and 0 bases for J; bases not matched to a gene: 5. Germline V gene data show CDR1 as KGHDR and CDR2 as SFDVKD. The length of the CDR3 is 15 residues. The CDR3 loop reads CATSPRQGSTDTQYF. DNA of the CDR3: TGTGCCACCAGTCCTCGACAGGGAAGCACAGATACGCAGTATTTT.

The chain is built from TRBV5-6 and TRBJ1-5; D possibly corresponds to TRBD1 (5 bases). Trimming removed 4 bases from V and 2 bases from J, with 13 bases in between. Per the germline V gene, CDR1 is SGHDT and CDR2 is YYEEEE. This CDR3 spans 15 amino acids. In DNA form, the CDR3 reads TGTGCCAGCAGCGTCGGGGGGTTCGGCAATCAGCCCCAGCATTTT. It is translated as CASSVGGFGNQPQHF.

This clone was seen repeatedly, ten times or more. The CDR3 DNA follows: TGTGCCAGCAGCCAGGGGACAGGGAATCAGCCCCAGCATTTT. The encoded protein is CASSQGTGNQPQHF. The rearrangement links TRBV7-9 to TRBJ1-5, with 9 bases that match TRBD1. Germline trimming cut 5 bases from V and 4 bases from J; bases unmatched to any gene: 3. The V gene's germline CDR1 is SEHNR and CDR2 FQNEAQ (reference sequence). This CDR3 is 14 amino acids long.

The rearrangement joins TRBV3-1 (or the pseudogene TRBV3-2) to TRBJ2-3; TRBD2 matches at 9 bases. The CDR3 contains 15 residues. The V gene end was trimmed by 1 base and the J gene end by 4 bases; junction bases not matched to a gene: 3. Germline CDR1 LGHDT, CDR2 YNNKEL (reference sequence). In nucleotides, the CDR3 is TGTGCCAGCAGCCAAGCCGGACTAGCGCCAGATACGCAGTATTTT. Translating it yields CASSQAGLAPDTQYF.

The V gene is TRBV15, the J gene TRBJ1-5; TRBD1 is a possible D gene (5 bases). Looked up from germline, CDR1 is LNHNV and CDR2 is YYDKDF (reference sequence). The CDR3 length is 18 residues. The V end was cut by 6 bases, the J end by 5 bases, with 26 bases between. The CDR3 sequence is CATRYNSVGGRKDQPQHF. CDR3 coding DNA: TGTGCCACCAGATATAACTCAGTCGGGGGAAGGAAGGATCAGCCCCAGCATTTT.

This clone was seen at least ten times. Other nucleotide sequences from this sample produce the same CDR3. The gene calls are TRBV18 and TRBJ1-5; TRBD1 matches 7 bases. Trimming removed 3 bases from V and 4 bases from J; junction bases left unmatched: 3. CDR3 size: 14 residues. Looked up from germline, CDR1 is KGHSH and CDR2 is LQKENI. The CDR3 coding sequence is TGTGCCAGCTCACCCGGGACAGCTAATCAGCCCCAGCATTTT. Protein product: CASSPGTANQPQHF.

J is TRBJ2-3 and V is TRBV28; TRBD2 matches 7 bases. The CDR3 extends over 18 amino acids. Germline loops: CDR1 MDHEN, CDR2 SYDVKM. With 1 base clipped from V and 2 bases from J, the junction kept 12 bases outside the gene matches. Here the CDR3 reads CASSLSAGRLAATDTQYF. The CDR3 nucleotides read TGTGCCAGCAGTTTATCGGCAGGGAGGCTAGCGGCCACAGATACGCAGTATTTT.

This clone was counted only a few times. The CDR3 reads CANRTGQGRNYGYTF. Here the CDR3 DNA reads TGTGCCAACCGAACTGGACAGGGCAGGAACTATGGCTACACCTTC. The rearrangement uses TRBV19 and TRBJ1-2; 8 positions match TRBD1. In germline, CDR1 is LNHDA, CDR2 SQIVND (reference sequence). Trimming removed 10 bases from V and 2 bases from J; junction bases left unmatched: 12. The CDR3 runs 15 residues.

The chain links TRBV5-1 to TRBJ2-5, with 8 bases aligning to TRBD1. CDR3 length: 13 residues. With 3 bases clipped from V and 3 bases from J, the junction kept 1 base outside the gene matches. Germline values: CDR1 SGHRS, CDR2 YFSETQ. The chain's CDR3 is CASSSGQEETQYF. In nucleotides, the CDR3 is TGCGCCAGCAGCTCGGGACAGGAAGAGACCCAGTACTTC.

The V call is TRBV5-1, the J call TRBJ2-5; D unresolved. Between the trimmed V and J ends, which lost 4 bases and 2 bases, there was a span of 12 bases. Germline loops: CDR1 SGHRS, CDR2 YFSETQ. The CDR3 consists of 14 residues. CDR3 bases: TGCGCCAGCAGCCCAACGACCGGGCAAGAGACCCAGTACTTC. As protein: CASSPTTGQETQYF.